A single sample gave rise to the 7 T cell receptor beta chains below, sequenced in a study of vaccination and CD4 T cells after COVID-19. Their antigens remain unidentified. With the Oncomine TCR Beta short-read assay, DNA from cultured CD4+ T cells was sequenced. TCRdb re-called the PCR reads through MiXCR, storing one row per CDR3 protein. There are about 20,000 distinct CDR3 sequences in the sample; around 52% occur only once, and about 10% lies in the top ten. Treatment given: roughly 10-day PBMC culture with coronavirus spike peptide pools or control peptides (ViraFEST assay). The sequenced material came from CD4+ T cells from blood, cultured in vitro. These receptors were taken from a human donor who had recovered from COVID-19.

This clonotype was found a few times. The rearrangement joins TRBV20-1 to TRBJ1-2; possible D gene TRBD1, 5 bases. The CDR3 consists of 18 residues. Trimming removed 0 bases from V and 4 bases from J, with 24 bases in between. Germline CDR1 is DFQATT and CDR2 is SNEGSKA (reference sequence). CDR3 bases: TGCAGTGCTAGAGATCCCCGGCTTATAGCGGCAGGGACCTATGGCTACACCTTC. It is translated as CSARDPRLIAAGTYGYTF.

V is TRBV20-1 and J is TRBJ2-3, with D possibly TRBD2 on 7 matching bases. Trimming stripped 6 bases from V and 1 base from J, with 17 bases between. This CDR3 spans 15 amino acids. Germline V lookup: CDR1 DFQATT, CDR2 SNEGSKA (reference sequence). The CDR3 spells CSALPGGAGTDTQYF. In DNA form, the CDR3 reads TGCAGTGCCCTTCCTGGGGGGGCTGGCACAGATACGCAGTATTTT.

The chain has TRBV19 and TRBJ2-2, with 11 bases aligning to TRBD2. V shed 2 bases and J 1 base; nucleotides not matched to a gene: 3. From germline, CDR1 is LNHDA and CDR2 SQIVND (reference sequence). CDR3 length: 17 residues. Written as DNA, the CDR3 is TGTGCCAGTAGTATATCCCTAGCGGGAGGGAACACCGGGGAGCTGTTTTTT. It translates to CASSISLAGGNTGELFF. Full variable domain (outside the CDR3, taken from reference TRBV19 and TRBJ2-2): DGGITQSPKYLFRKEGQNVTLSCEQNLNHDAMYWYRQDPGQGLRLIYYSQIVNDFQKGDIAEGYSVSREKKESFPLTVTSAQKNPTAFYLCASSISLAGGNTGELFFGEGSRLTVL.

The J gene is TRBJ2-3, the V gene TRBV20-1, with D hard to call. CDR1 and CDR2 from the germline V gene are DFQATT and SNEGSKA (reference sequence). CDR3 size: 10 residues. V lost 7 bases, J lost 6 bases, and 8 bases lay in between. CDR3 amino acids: CSVPIDTQYF. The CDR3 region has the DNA TGCAGTGTACCAATTGATACGCAGTATTTT.

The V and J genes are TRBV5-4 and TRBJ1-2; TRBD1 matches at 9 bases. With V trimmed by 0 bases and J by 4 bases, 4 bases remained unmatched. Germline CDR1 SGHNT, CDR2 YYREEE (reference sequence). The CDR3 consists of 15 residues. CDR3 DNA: TGTGCCAGCAGCTTGGGTACGGACAGGGGCTATGGCTACACCTTC. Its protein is CASSLGTDRGYGYTF. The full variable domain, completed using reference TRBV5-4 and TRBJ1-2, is ETGVTQSPTHLIKTRGQQVTLRCSSQSGHNTVSWYQQALGQGPQFIFQYYREEENGRGNFPPRFSGLQFPNYSSELNVNALELDDSALYLCASSLGTDRGYGYTFGSGTRLTVV.

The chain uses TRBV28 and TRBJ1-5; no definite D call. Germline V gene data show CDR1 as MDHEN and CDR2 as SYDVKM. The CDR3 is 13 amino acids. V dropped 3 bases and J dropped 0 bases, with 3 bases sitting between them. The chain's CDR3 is CASSLSSNQPQHF. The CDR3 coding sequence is TGTGCCAGCAGTTTGAGTAGCAATCAGCCCCAGCATTTT.

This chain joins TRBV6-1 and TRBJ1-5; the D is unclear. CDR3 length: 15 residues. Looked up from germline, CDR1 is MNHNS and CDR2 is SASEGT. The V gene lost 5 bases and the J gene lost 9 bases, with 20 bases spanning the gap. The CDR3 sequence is CASSPLLDRRRPQHF. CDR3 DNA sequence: TGTGCCAGCAGTCCCCTCCTGGACCGCCGTCGGCCCCAGCATTTT.